This T cell receptor (beta chain) derives from a study of T cells after yellow fever vaccination. TCRdb re-called the 5' RACE reads with MiXCR, one entry per CDR3 protein. The sample has more than 350,000 distinct CDR3 sequences, 11% seen once. This clonotype has just a few counts. This receptor was identified in a young man who received the YFV17D yellow fever vaccine. Specimen: PBMCs, collected on the day of the first yellow fever vaccination.

The CDR3 sequence is CASSLGVSGTDTQYF. The CDR3 nucleotides are TGTGCCAGCAGCTTAGGGGTTAGCGGAACAGATACGCAGTATTTT. The V and J genes are TRBV7-2 and TRBJ2-3; maybe TRBD2 (6 bases). This CDR3 region has 15 residues. V lost 1 base and J 3 bases, leaving 11 bases between the germline ends. Germline CDR1 and CDR2: SGHTA and FQGNSA.